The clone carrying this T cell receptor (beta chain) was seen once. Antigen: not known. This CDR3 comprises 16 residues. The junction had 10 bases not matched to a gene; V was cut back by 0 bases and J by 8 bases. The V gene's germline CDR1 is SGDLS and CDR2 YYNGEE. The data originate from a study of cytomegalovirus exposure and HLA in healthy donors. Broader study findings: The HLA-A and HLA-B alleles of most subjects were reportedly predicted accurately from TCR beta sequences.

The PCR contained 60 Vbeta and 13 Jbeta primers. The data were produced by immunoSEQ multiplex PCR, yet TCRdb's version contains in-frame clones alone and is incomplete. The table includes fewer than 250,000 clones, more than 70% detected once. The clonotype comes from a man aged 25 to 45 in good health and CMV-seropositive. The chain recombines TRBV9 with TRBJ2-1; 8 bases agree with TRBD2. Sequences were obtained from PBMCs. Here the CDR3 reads CASSVAGGATSDEQFF. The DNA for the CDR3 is TGTGCCAGCAGCGTAGCCGGGGGGGCCACGTCGGATGAGCAGTTCTTC.